A selection of T cell receptor beta chains follows, all from one sample in a study of T cell responses to AZD1222 COVID-19 vaccine. Sequenced by immunoSEQ multiplex PCR; TCRdb stores in-frame clones only, minus some. This sample carries tens of thousands of clones, 90% of them seen once, and the ten largest clones take roughly 5%. This sample comprised peripheral blood, obtained 28 days after the second AZD1222 dose. These receptor sequences come from an adult who received the AZD1222 COVID-19 vaccine. Both conserved end residues are part of each CDR3. The D gene is left open where the match is weak. Only some rows state a clone size, as once, few, many or a class for expanded clones.

V	D	size	J	DNA	CDR3
TRBV3-1/TRBV3-2	-	-	TRBJ1-1	TGTGCCAGCAGCCAAGATCCGGGGACACTTGAAGCTTTCTTT	CASSQDPGTLEAFF
TRBV19	TRBD1	-	TRBJ1-5	TGTGCCAGTACCACTACAGGGGTGGCAAATCAGCCCCAGCATTTT	CASTTTGVANQPQHF
TRBV18	TRBD1	-	TRBJ1-4	TGTGCCAGCTCACCTCCGGGACAGGGAGGTGAAAAACTGTTTTTT	CASSPPGQGGEKLFF
TRBV7-2	TRBD2	-	TRBJ2-7	TGTGCCAGCAGCAAGGTAGCGGGGGTCAGCTCCTACGAGCAGTACTTC	CASSKVAGVSSYEQYF
TRBV18	-	once	TRBJ2-7	TGTGCCAGCTCAGACCGGGACGGTACCTACGAGCAGTACTTC	CASSDRDGTYEQYF
TRBV24-1	-	-	TRBJ1-5	TGTGCCACCAGTGGACATGGAAATCTGCCCCAGCATTTT	CATSGHGNLPQHF
TRBV6-5	-	-	TRBJ1-2	TGTGCCAGCACCCGGACTGGAGTGCGTGGCTACACCTTC	CASTRTGVRGYTF
TRBV6-4	-	-	TRBJ2-6	TGTGCCAGCAGTGACTCGACAGCTCCTGGGGCCAACGTCCTGACTTTC	CASSDSTAPGANVLTF
TRBV5-6	TRBD1	few	TRBJ1-1	TGTGCCAGCAGCCGTGACAGGGTGAACACTGAAGCTTTCTTT	CASSRDRVNTEAFF
TRBV19	-	-	TRBJ2-2	TGTGCCAGTAGTATGGCCGCCCCGGGCACCGGGGAGCTGTTTTTT	CASSMAAPGTGELFF
TRBV9	-	-	TRBJ1-1	TGTGCCAGCAGCGGAACCAAGGGTAGCGGCACTGAAGCTTTCTTT	CASSGTKGSGTEAFF
TRBV5-4	-	few	TRBJ2-3	TGTGCCAGCCGCGGTGGGGATACGCAGTATTTT	CASRGGDTQYF
TRBV6-5	-	-	TRBJ1-1	TGTGCCAGCAGTTACTCACGGGGGGCTCAGGACACTGAAGCTTTCTTT	CASSYSRGAQDTEAFF
TRBV11-2	-	-	TRBJ1-2	TGTGCCAGCAGCTTAGAGGGTAGCGGCTACACCTTC	CASSLEGSGYTF
TRBV2	-	-	TRBJ1-1	TGTGCCAGCAGGCAGGGTCAGTACACTGAAGCTTTCTTT	CASRQGQYTEAFF
TRBV4-1	TRBD2	-	TRBJ2-3	TGCGCCAGCAGCCAAGATCTGCGGGGGGCCTACACAGATACGCAGTATTTT	CASSQDLRGAYTDTQYF
TRBV28	-	-	TRBJ1-3	TGTGCCAGCAGTTTGGAACAGTCGATTGGAAACACCATATATTTT	CASSLEQSIGNTIYF
TRBV9	TRBD1	-	TRBJ1-1	TGTGCCAGCAGCGTAGGGGACAGGGGAGGCACTGAAGCTTTCTTT	CASSVGDRGGTEAFF
TRBV2	-	-	TRBJ1-5	TGTGCCAGCAGTGGCCAGGGAGCCGATCAGCCCCAGCATTTT	CASSGQGADQPQHF
TRBV3-1/TRBV3-2	-	-	TRBJ2-7	TGTGCCAGCAGCCAAGATCTCGGGGACTACGAGCAGTACTTC	CASSQDLGDYEQYF
TRBV5-1	-	-	TRBJ2-3	TGCGCCAGCAGCTTCGTGGGGGGCGTCCTAGATACGCAGTATTTT	CASSFVGGVLDTQYF
TRBV28	-	-	TRBJ1-4	TGTGCCAGCAGTCCCGGTGGAGGGGGACTCGGTGAAAAACTGTTTTTT	CASSPGGGGLGEKLFF
TRBV9	-	-	TRBJ1-2	TGTGCCAGCAGCGTGGAGGTCTCTCCCTCGTATGGCTACACCTTC	CASSVEVSPSYGYTF
TRBV19	-	-	TRBJ2-2	TGTGCCAGTAGTATAGGACTCAGCGGGACCGGGGAGCTGTTTTTT	CASSIGLSGTGELFF
TRBV6-5	-	-	TRBJ2-3	TGTGCCAGCAGTTACTCGGTAGGGTTCACCACAGATACGCAGTATTTT	CASSYSVGFTTDTQYF
TRBV19	-	-	TRBJ1-4	TGTGCCAGTAAAACCTCGGGTACCAATGAAAAACTGTTTTTT	CASKTSGTNEKLFF
TRBV2	-	once	TRBJ1-2	TGTGCCAGCAGCCTTAGAGCGGCTAACTATGGCTACACCTTC	CASSLRAANYGYTF
TRBV6-4	-	-	TRBJ2-1	TGTGCCAGCCGCTCCTACAATGAGCAGTTCTTC	CASRSYNEQFF
TRBV7-9	-	once	TRBJ1-1	TGTGCCAGCAGCTTAAGTGAGGGGCGGAACACTGAAGCTTTCTTT	CASSLSEGRNTEAFF
TRBV6-5	-	-	TRBJ1-1	TGTGCCAGCAGACCGGGTACCACGTTGAACACTGAAGCTTTCTTT	CASRPGTTLNTEAFF
TRBV9	TRBD2	-	TRBJ2-7	TGTGCCAGCAGCGTAGCTGGGACGGGGGGGTACGAGCAGTACTTC	CASSVAGTGGYEQYF
TRBV24-1	-	-	TRBJ1-5	TGTGCCACCGGCAGGACAGATAGCAATCAGCCCCAGCATTTT	CATGRTDSNQPQHF
TRBV3-1/TRBV3-2	-	-	TRBJ2-3	TGTGCCAGCAGCTTCCCATTTGACACAGGCACAGATACGCAGTATTTT	CASSFPFDTGTDTQYF
TRBV5-6	-	-	TRBJ1-2	TGTGCCAGCAGCTTGTATAAGGGTGGCTACACCTTC	CASSLYKGGYTF
TRBV5-6	-	-	TRBJ2-1	TGTGCCAGCAGCTTGGAGCTCGGGACGGGGTACAATGAGCAGTTCTTC	CASSLELGTGYNEQFF
TRBV12-3/TRBV12-4	-	-	TRBJ1-1	TGTGCCAGCAGTGTATGGGCTGAAGCTTTCTTT	CASSVWAEAFF
TRBV5-1	-	-	TRBJ2-3	TGCGCCAGCAGCTTGGACACCGCTAGCACAGATACGCAGTATTTT	CASSLDTASTDTQYF
TRBV19	TRBD1	-	TRBJ2-1	TGTGCCAGTAGTATAACGGGTGCCCAAACAGGGGGGTTAAAATACAATGAGCAGTTCTTC	CASSITGAQTGGLKYNEQFF
TRBV20-1	TRBD2	-	TRBJ2-7	TGCAGTGCTAGTTCCCTAGCGGGCTCCTACGAGCAGTACTTC	CSASSLAGSYEQYF
TRBV9	-	-	TRBJ1-6	TGTGCCAGCAGCGTAGGTGTACAGAATAATTCACCCCTCCACTTT	CASSVGVQNNSPLHF
TRBV18	TRBD1	-	TRBJ1-6	TGTGCCACCTCAACAGGGGGCAACAATTCACCCCTCCACTTT	CATSTGGNNSPLHF
TRBV9	TRBD1	-	TRBJ2-2	TGTGCCAGCAGAGCCCGGGGGACAGGGACCACCGGGGAGCTGTTTTTT	CASRARGTGTTGELFF
TRBV3-1/TRBV3-2	-	-	TRBJ1-2	TGTGCCAGCAGCCACGGAGGAGGCTACACCTTC	CASSHGGGYTF
TRBV9	-	-	TRBJ1-2	TGTGCCAGCAGCGACACGACACCTTTGGATGGCTACACCTTC	CASSDTTPLDGYTF